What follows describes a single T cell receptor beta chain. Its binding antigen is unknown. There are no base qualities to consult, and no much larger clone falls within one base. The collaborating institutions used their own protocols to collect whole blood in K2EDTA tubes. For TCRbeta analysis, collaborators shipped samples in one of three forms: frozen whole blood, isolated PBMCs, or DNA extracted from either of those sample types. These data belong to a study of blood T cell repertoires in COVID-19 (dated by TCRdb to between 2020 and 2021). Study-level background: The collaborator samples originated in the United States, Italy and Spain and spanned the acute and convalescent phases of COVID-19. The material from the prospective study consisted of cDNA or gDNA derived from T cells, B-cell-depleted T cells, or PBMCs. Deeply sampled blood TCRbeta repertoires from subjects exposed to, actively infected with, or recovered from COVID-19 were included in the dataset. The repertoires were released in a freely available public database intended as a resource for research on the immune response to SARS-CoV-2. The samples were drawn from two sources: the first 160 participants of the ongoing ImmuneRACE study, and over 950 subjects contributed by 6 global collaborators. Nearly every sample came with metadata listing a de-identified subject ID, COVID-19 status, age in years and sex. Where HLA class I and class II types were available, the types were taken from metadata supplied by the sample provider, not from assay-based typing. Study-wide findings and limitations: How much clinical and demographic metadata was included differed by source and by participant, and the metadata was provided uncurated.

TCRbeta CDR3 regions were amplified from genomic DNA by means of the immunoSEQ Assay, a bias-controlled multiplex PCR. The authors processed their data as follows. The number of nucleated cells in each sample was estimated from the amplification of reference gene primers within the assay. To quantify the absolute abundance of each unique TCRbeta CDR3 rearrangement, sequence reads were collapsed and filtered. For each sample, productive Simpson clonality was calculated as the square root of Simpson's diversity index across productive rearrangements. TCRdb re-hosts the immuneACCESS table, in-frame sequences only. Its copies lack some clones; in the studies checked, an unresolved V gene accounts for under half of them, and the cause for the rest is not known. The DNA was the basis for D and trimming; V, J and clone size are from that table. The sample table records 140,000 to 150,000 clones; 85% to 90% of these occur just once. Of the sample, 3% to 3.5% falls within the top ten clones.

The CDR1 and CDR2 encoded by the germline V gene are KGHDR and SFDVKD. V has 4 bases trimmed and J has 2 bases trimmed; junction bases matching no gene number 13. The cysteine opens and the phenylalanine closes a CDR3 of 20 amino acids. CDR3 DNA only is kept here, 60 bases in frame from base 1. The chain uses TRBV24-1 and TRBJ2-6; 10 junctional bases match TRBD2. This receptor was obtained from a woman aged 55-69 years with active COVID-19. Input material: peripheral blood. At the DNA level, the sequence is TGTGCCACCAGTGACCCCTCAGCTAGCGGGAGTAAACCTGGGGCCAACGTCCTGACTTTC. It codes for CATSDPSASGSKPGANVLTF.